Only a few counts were recorded for the clone carrying this TCR beta chain. Trimming removed 0 bases from V and 8 bases from J, with 11 bases in between. This CDR3 contains 14 residues. The germline V gene encodes CDR1 MNHEY and CDR2 SVGAGI. The data were obtained in a study of blood T cell repertoires in COVID-19. The method was immunoSEQ multiplex PCR; TCRdb's version includes in-frame clones alone and lacks a portion of them. The sample has fewer than 200,000 clones, 86% seen once. Sequenced sample: peripheral blood. The TCR originated in a man aged 45 to 65 with active or convalescent COVID-19. The V and J genes are TRBV6-5 and TRBJ2-1; D ambiguous. The CDR3 region has the DNA TGTGCCAGCAGTTACTCGGCTAGTGTGGATGAGCAGTTCTTC. It is translated as CASSYSASVDEQFF.